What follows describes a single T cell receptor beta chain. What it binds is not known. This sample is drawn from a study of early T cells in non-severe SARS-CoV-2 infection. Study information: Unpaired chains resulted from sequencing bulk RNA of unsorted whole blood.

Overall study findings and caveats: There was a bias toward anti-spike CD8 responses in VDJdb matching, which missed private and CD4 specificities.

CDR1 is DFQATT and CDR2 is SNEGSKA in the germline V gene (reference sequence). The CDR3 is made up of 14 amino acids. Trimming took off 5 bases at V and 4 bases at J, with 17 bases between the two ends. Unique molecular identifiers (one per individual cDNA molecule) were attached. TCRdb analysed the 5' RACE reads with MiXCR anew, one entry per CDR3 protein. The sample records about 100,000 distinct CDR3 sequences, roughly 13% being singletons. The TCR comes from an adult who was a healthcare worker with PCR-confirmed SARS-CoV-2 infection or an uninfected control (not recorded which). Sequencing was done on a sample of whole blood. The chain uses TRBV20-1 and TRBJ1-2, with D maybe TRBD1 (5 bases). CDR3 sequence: CSAPSWGSTYGYTF. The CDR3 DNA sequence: TGCAGTGCTCCTTCCTGGGGCTCGACCTATGGCTACACCTTC.